The next 29 T cell receptor beta chains were all read from a single sample in a study of cytomegalovirus exposure and HLA in healthy donors. The PCR contained 60 Vbeta and 13 Jbeta primers. Measured with immunoSEQ multiplex PCR; TCRdb has only the in-frame clones, and not every one. The table has about 65,000 clones, over 50% seen once. Sequenced input: PBMCs. These receptors were collected from a young man in good health and CMV-seronegative.

The DNA of the CDR3 is TGTGCCAGCAGTGAAAATCCGAACGTCTACAGAGAAGAGACCCAGTACTTC. As protein: CASSENPNVYREETQYF. The V call is TRBV6-1, the J call TRBJ2-5; D gene ambiguous. V was trimmed by 2 bases and J by 3 bases, leaving 19 bases between them. Germline assignment: CDR1 MNHNS and CDR2 SASEGT. The CDR3 is made up of 17 amino acids.

J is TRBJ2-2 and V is TRBV7-9; possibly TRBD1 for D (5 bases). The V gene's germline CDR1 is SEHNR and CDR2 FQNEAQ (reference sequence). The CDR3 contains 13 residues. CDR3 sequence reads: CAAGHRPTGELFF. The CDR3 coding sequence is TGTGCAGCCGGACACCGACCCACCGGGGAGCTGTTTTTT.

V usage is TRBV5-1 and J usage is TRBJ1-6; D is unclear. Between the trimmed V and J ends, which lost 0 bases and 9 bases, there was a span of 13 bases. The CDR3 totals 15 residues. Looked up from germline, CDR1 is SGHRS and CDR2 is YFSETQ. The CDR3 bases are TGCGCCAGCAGCTTGGAAGCGAGTTCGAGTTCACCCCTCCACTTT. As protein: CASSLEASSSSPLHF.

This clone has a handful of counts. The genes are TRBV5-6 and TRBJ1-2, with a weak D call TRBD1 (6 bases). This CDR3 comprises 13 residues. V was shortened by 0 bases and J by 7 bases, with 10 bases between the two germline ends. Germline CDR1 is SGHDT and CDR2 is YYEEEE. The CDR3 coding sequence is TGTGCCAGCAGCTTGGAGGGGGTTCGTGGCTACACCTTC. Protein product: CASSLEGVRGYTF.

This clone was recorded once. Within the sample, other DNA sequences also encode this same CDR3. The chain uses TRBV10-3 and TRBJ1-6, with 8 bases matching TRBD1. The CDR3 loop spans 13 amino acids. Losses at the gene ends were 6 bases for V and 7 bases for J; bases not matched to a gene: 2. The germline gives CDR1 ENHRY, CDR2 SYGVKD. CDR3 in amino acids: CAIRGQGNSPLHF. The CDR3 DNA follows: TGTGCCATCAGAGGACAGGGAAATTCACCCCTCCACTTT.

The chain is built from TRBV5-4 and TRBJ2-2; 8 bases are shared with TRBD1. Germline trimming cut 4 bases from V and 2 bases from J; bases unmatched to any gene: 4. Germline V gene data show CDR1 as SGHNT and CDR2 as YYREEE (reference sequence). This CDR3 has 15 residues. CDR3 coding DNA: TGTGCCAGCAGCGTGACAGGGGCTAACACCGGGGAGCTGTTTTTT. This gives the protein CASSVTGANTGELFF.

This chain links TRBV18 with TRBJ1-6; D may be TRBD1 (6 bases). Germline CDR1 is KGHSH and CDR2 is LQKENI. This CDR3 contains 14 residues. The V and J ends lost 0 bases and 8 bases respectively, with 8 bases between them. CDR3 bases: TGTGCCAGCTCACCACCGACAGGTTATTCACCCCTCCACTTT. It encodes CASSPPTGYSPLHF.

The rearrangement uses TRBV10-3 and TRBJ2-7; D remains ambiguous. Germline lookup yields CDR1 ENHRY and CDR2 SYGVKD. Trimming cost V 3 bases and J 1 base, with 4 bases left between them. The CDR3 is 12 amino acids. The CDR3 coding sequence is TGTGCCATCAGTGAACTTTCCTACGAGCAGTACTTC. Translating gives CAISELSYEQYF.

V usage is TRBV9 and J usage is TRBJ2-7; possibly TRBD2 for D (5 bases). This CDR3 is 15 amino acids long. Trimming removed 0 bases at V and 1 base at J, with 11 bases between. Germline CDR1 SGDLS, CDR2 YYNGEE. The CDR3 is CASSVAGSGSYEQYF. CDR3 bases: TGTGCCAGCAGCGTAGCGGGGTCAGGATCCTACGAGCAGTACTTC.

The V gene is TRBV2, the J gene TRBJ1-6, with 8 bases lining up with TRBD1. J was trimmed by 5 bases and V by 5 bases; bases with no gene match: 5. Germline values: CDR1 SNHLY, CDR2 FYNNEI. The CDR3 loop spans 15 amino acids. CDR3 nucleotides: TGTGCCAGCAGTTGGGACAGGAGAAATAATTCACCCCTCCACTTT. Amino acid sequence: CASSWDRRNNSPLHF. The full variable domain, its missing parts supplied by reference TRBV2 and TRBJ1-6, is EPEVTQTPSHQVTQMGQEVILRCVPISNHLYFYWYRQILGQKVEFLVSFYNNEISEKSEIFDDQFSVERPDGSNFTLKIRSTKLEDSAMYFCASSWDRRNNSPLHFGNGTRLTVT.

In its sample, this clone was seen a few times. This chain joins TRBV5-6 and TRBJ1-1; D call uncertain. The CDR3 length is 12 residues. Germline CDR1 and CDR2: SGHDT and YYEEEE. V lost 4 bases, J lost 5 bases, and 9 bases lay in between. The DNA for the CDR3 is TGTGCCAGCAGCCTTTCGAGGACTGAAGCTTTCTTT. This encodes CASSLSRTEAFF.

The DNA for the CDR3 is TGCGCCAGCAGCTTGGCGAGCTCGGACAGGGTGCTCTCACCCCTCCACTTT. Its translation is CASSLASSDRVLSPLHF. V usage is TRBV5-1 and J usage is TRBJ1-6; 8 bases match TRBD1. The CDR3 has 17 residues. CDR1 and CDR2 (germline): SGHRS, YFSETQ. The trim removed 0 bases at V and 10 bases at J, leaving 12 bases unmatched.

This chain connects TRBV30 to TRBJ1-2; the match to TRBD1 covers 8 bases. This CDR3 region has 13 residues. V dropped 5 bases and J dropped 4; count of bases not matched to a gene: 6. The germline V gene has CDR1 GTSNPN and CDR2 SVGIG (reference sequence). This chain's CDR3 is CAWDRDRGYGYTF. The CDR3 nucleotides are TGTGCCTGGGACAGAGACAGGGGCTATGGCTACACCTTC.

This chain uses TRBV12-5 with TRBJ1-5, with D hard to call. Germline lookup yields CDR1 LGHNT and CDR2 FRNRAP. This CDR3 spans 13 amino acids. Trimming removed 7 bases at V and 4 bases at J, with 11 bases between. The DNA of the CDR3 is TGTGCTAGTGCCCACGGGAAAAATCAGCCCCAGCATTTT. It is translated as CASAHGKNQPQHF.

CDR3 DNA sequence: TGTGCCAGCAGCTCATCCGGGACAGAGGTTTTCTACGAGCAGTACTTC. Its translation is CASSSSGTEVFYEQYF. The chain carries TRBV7-8 and TRBJ2-7, with 7 nucleotides matching TRBD1. The CDR3 spans 16 residues. In germline, CDR1 is SGHVS, CDR2 FQNEAQ. Trimming cost V 4 bases and J 3 bases; bases outside gene matches: 12. Variable domain in full (rest from reference TRBV7-8 and TRBJ2-7): GAGVSQSPRYKVAKRGQDVALRCDPISGHVSLFWYQQALGQGPEFLTYFQNEAQLDKSGLPSDRFFAERPEGSVSTLKIQRTQQEDSAVYLCASSSSGTEVFYEQYFGPGTRLTVT.

J is TRBJ2-1 and V is TRBV5-1; 10 bases align to TRBD1. Germline V gene lookup returns CDR1 SGHRS and CDR2 YFSETQ. V trimming: 4 bases; J trimming: 5 bases; junction bases outside the gene matches: 12. This CDR3 region has 17 residues. CDR3: CASSGWGPGQGNNEQFF. The CDR3 DNA is TGCGCCAGCAGCGGGTGGGGGCCGGGACAGGGGAACAATGAGCAGTTCTTC.

This clone was seen once. The chain carries TRBV7-8 and TRBJ2-7; perhaps TRBD1 as D (6 bases). Between the trimmed V and J ends, which lost 1 base and 3 bases, there was a span of 13 bases. The CDR3 totals 15 residues. CDR1 is SGHVS and CDR2 is FQNEAQ in the germline V gene. The CDR3 reads CASSLVDSPGYEQYF. The CDR3 DNA reads TGTGCCAGCAGCTTAGTGGACAGTCCTGGCTACGAGCAGTACTTC.

The genes are TRBV5-8 and TRBJ2-5, with TRBD1 matching 7 bases. The CDR3 loop spans 14 amino acids. Germline values: CDR1 SGHTS, CDR2 YDEGEE. Unmatched junction bases numbered 8, after V lost 4 bases and J lost 5 bases. CDR3 sequence: CASSNDRDLETQYF. The CDR3 DNA reads TGTGCCAGCAGCAATGACAGGGATTTGGAGACCCAGTACTTC. The complete variable domain, with remaining parts taken from reference TRBV5-8 and TRBJ2-5, reads EAGVTQSPTHLIKTRGQQATLRCSPISGHTSVYWYQQALGLGLQFLLWYDEGEERNRGNFPPRFSGRQFPNYSSELNVNALELEDSALYLCASSNDRDLETQYFGPGTRLLVL.

The CDR3 coding sequence is TGTGCTCCAAGGACAGGTCGGGGCTTGGATCAGCCCCAGCATTTT. This translates into CAPRTGRGLDQPQHF. The chain joins TRBV12-5 to TRBJ1-5; 7 nucleotides match TRBD1. V lost 11 bases, J lost 5 bases, and 15 bases stayed unmatched. The length of the CDR3 is 15 residues. Per germline, CDR1 LGHNT and CDR2 FRNRAP.

The CDR3 DNA reads as TGTGCCAGCAGCTTGGCCCGCGGGCTATCCGGGGAGCTGTTTTTT. Residues: CASSLARGLSGELFF. The chain carries TRBV5-4 and TRBJ2-2; D possibly corresponds to TRBD2 (5 bases). CDR1 and CDR2 from the germline V gene are SGHNT and YYREEE (reference sequence). The CDR3 has 15 residues. Trimming left V 0 bases short and J 6 bases short, with 12 bases between.

This chain connects TRBV27 to TRBJ2-3; D not certain. V lost 5 bases and J lost 2, with 2 bases in between. This CDR3 has 11 amino acids. Germline V gives CDR1 MNHEY, CDR2 SMNVEV (reference sequence). The CDR3 coding sequence is TGTGCCAGCAGTCACACAGATACGCAGTATTTT. Its translation: CASSHTDTQYF.

This clone was detected once. The V and J genes are TRBV9 and TRBJ1-4; weak D call: TRBD1 (5 bases). Trimming left V 3 bases short and J 3 bases short, with 9 bases between. The CDR3 is 14 residues long. The germline V gene has CDR1 SGDLS and CDR2 YYNGEE. CDR3 region: CASSAGGANEKLFF. CDR3 bases: TGTGCCAGCAGCGCGGGGGGAGCTAATGAAAAACTGTTTTTT.

Only one count was recorded for this clone. In DNA, the CDR3 is TGCAGCGTACAGACAGGCTATAGCAATCAGCCCCAGCATTTT. It codes for CSVQTGYSNQPQHF. The chain has TRBV29-1 and TRBJ1-5; D may be TRBD1 (6 bases). CDR1 is SQVTM, CDR2 ANQGSEA, per germline. There are 14 residues in the CDR3. The ends were cut back, 6 bases at V and 0 bases at J, with 12 bases in the middle.

The genes are TRBV7-2 and TRBJ2-1, with 15 nucleotides matching TRBD2. The V gene's germline CDR1 is SGHTA and CDR2 FQGNSA. The junction had 8 bases not matched to a gene; V was cut back by 2 bases and J by 9 bases. The CDR3 loop spans 17 amino acids. CDR3 DNA: TGTGCCAGCAGCTTACGCTATGGACTAGCGGGGGGGGGTGAGCAGTTCTTC. Protein: CASSLRYGLAGGGEQFF.

This clone was seen a handful of times. This chain uses TRBV14 with TRBJ1-4; 7 positions match TRBD1. The CDR3 has 15 residues. CDR1 and CDR2 (germline): SGHDN, FVKESK. The V and J ends lost 4 bases and 7 bases, in that order; junction bases with no gene match: 9. In nucleotides, the CDR3 is TGTGCCAGCAGCCCATCACAGGGGAGACGTGAAAAACTGTTTTTT. This gives the protein CASSPSQGRREKLFF.

V and J are TRBV25-1 and TRBJ2-3; 8 positions agree with TRBD2. Germline V gives CDR1 MGHDK, CDR2 SYGVNS. This CDR3 region has 14 residues. The V gene end was trimmed by 6 bases and the J gene end by 2 bases; junction bases not matched to a gene: 4. The CDR3 is CASRFSGDTDTQYF. The CDR3, as DNA: TGTGCCAGCAGGTTTAGCGGGGACACAGATACGCAGTATTTT.

The rearrangement links TRBV2 to TRBJ2-3, with D perhaps TRBD1 (5 bases). The V and J ends lost 4 bases and 0 bases respectively, with 11 bases between them. CDR1 is SNHLY, CDR2 FYNNEI, per germline. The length of the CDR3 is 15 residues. The CDR3 here is CASSVSRDSTDTQYF. The DNA of the CDR3 is TGTGCCAGCAGTGTCTCCAGGGATAGCACAGATACGCAGTATTTT.

The gene calls are TRBV4-2 and TRBJ1-2; D might be TRBD1 (5 bases). Germline values: CDR1 LGHNA, CDR2 YNFKEQ. The CDR3 is 15 residues long. Trimming took off 0 bases at V and 4 bases at J, with 12 bases between the two ends. The CDR3 reads CASSQDMAGRYGYTF. The CDR3 DNA sequence: TGTGCCAGCAGCCAAGATATGGCGGGGCGCTATGGCTACACCTTC.

This clone was counted only a few times. The genes are TRBV2 and TRBJ1-6, with 7 bases that match TRBD1. The CDR3 is made up of 13 amino acids. V dropped 4 bases and J dropped 14; count of bases not matched to a gene: 8. From germline, CDR1 is SNHLY and CDR2 FYNNEI. This CDR3 reads CASSAGGFSALHF. The CDR3 nucleotides read TGTGCCAGCAGTGCAGGGGGTTTTTCGGCCCTCCACTTT.